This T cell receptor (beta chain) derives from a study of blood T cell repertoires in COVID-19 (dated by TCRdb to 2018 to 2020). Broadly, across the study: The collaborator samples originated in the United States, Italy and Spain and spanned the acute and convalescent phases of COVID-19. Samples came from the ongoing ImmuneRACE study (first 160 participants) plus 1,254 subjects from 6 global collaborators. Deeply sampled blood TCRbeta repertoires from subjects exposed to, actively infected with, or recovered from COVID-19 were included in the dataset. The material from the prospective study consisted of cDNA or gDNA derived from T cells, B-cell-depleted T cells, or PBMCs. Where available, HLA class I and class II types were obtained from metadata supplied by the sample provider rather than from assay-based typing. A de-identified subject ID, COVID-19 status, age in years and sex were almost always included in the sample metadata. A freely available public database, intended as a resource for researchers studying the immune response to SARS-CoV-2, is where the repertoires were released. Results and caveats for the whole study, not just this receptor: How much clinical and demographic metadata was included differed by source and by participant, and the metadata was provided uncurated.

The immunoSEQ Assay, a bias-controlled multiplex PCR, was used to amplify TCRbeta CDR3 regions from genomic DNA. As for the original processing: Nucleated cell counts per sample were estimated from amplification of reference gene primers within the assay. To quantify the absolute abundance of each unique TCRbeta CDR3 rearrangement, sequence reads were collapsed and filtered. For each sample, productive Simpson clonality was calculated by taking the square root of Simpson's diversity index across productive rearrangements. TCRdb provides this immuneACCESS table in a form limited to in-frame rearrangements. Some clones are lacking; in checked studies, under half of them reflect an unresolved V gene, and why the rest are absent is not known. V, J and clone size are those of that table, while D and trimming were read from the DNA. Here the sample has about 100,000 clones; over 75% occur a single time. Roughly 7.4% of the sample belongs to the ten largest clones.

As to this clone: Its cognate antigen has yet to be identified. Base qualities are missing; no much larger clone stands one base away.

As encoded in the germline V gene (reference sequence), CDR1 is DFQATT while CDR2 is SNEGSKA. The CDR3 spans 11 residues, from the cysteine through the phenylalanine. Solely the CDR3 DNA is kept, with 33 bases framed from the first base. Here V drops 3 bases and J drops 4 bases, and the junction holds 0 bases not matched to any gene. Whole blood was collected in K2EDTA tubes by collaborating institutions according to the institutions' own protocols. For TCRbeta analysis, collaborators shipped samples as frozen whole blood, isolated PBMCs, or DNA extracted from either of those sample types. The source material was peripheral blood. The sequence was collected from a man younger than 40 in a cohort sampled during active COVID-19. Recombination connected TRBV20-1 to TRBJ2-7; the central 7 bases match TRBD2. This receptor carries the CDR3 CSARGGYEQYF. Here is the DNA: TGCAGTGCTAGGGGGGGGTACGAGCAGTACTTC.